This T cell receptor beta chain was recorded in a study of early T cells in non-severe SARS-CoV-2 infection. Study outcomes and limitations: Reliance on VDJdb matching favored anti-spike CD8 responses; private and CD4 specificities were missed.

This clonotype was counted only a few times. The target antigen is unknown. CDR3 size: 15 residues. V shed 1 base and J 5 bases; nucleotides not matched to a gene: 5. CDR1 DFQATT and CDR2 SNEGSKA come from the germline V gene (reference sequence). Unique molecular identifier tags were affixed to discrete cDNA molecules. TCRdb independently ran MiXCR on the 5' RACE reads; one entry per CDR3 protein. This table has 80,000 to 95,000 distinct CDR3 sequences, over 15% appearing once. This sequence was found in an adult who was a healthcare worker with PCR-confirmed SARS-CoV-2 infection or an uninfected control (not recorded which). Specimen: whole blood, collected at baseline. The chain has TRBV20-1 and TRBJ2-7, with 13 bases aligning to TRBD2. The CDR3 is CSARATSGRINEQYF. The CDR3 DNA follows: TGCAGTGCTAGAGCGACTAGCGGGAGGATCAACGAGCAGTACTTC.